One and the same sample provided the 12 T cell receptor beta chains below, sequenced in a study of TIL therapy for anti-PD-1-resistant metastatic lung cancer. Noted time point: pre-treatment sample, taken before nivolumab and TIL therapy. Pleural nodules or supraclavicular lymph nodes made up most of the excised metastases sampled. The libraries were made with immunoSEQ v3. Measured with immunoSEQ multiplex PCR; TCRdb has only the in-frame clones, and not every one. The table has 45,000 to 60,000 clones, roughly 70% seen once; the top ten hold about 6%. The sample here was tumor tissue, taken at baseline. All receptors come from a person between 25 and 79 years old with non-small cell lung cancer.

The CDR3 loop reads CASSSKGLAGGPVVGELFF. The CDR3 nucleotides read TGTGCCAGCAGCTCCAAAGGACTAGCGGGAGGGCCAGTGGTCGGGGAGCTGTTTTTT. V is TRBV13 and J is TRBJ2-2; TRBD2 agrees at 15 bases. Unmatched junction bases numbered 13, after V lost 4 bases and J lost 7 bases. The CDR3 totals 19 residues. Per the germline V gene, CDR1 is PRHDT and CDR2 is FYEKMQ (reference sequence).

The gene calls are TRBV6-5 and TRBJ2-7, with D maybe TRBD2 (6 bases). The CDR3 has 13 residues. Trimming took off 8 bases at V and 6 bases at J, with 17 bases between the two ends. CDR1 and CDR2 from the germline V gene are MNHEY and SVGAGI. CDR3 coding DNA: TGTGCCAGCTGGCTTGGCGGGGCCGGCGAGCAGTACTTC. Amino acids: CASWLGGAGEQYF.

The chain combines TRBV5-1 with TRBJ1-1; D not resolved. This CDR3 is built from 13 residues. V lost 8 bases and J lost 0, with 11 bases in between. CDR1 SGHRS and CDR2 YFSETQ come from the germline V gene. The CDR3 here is CASRDGVNTEAFF. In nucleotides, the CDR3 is TGCGCCAGTAGGGATGGGGTGAACACTGAAGCTTTCTTT. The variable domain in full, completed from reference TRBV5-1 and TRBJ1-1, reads KAGVTQTPRYLIKTRGQQVTLSCSPISGHRSVSWYQQTPGQGLQFLFEYFSETQRNKGNFPGRFSGRQFSNSRSEMNVSTLELGDSALYLCASRDGVNTEAFFGQGTRLTVV.

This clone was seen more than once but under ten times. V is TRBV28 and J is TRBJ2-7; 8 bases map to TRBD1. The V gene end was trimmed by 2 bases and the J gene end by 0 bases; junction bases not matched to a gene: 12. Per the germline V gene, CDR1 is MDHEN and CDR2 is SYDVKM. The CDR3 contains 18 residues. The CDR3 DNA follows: TGTGCCAGCAGTTTAATCTGGGACAGGTCGGAAAGCTCCTACGAGCAGTACTTC. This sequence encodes CASSLIWDRSESSYEQYF. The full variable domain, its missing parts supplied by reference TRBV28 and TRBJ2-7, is DVKVTQSSRYLVKRTGEKVFLECVQDMDHENMFWYRQDPGLGLRLIYFSYDVKMKEKGDIPEGYSVSREKKERFSLILESASTNQTSMYLCASSLIWDRSESSYEQYFGPGTRLTVT.

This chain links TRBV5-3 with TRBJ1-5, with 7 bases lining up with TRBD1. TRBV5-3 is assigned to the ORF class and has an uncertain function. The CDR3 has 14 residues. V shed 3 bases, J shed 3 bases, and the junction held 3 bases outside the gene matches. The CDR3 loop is CARSWGQINQPQHF. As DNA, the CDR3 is TGTGCCAGAAGCTGGGGACAGATCAATCAGCCCCAGCATTTT.

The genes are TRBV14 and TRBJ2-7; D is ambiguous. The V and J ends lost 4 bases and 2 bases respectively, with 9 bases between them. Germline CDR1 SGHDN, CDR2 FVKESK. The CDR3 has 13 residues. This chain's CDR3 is CASSRGPPYEQYF. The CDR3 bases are TGTGCCAGCAGCCGAGGACCGCCCTACGAGCAGTACTTC.

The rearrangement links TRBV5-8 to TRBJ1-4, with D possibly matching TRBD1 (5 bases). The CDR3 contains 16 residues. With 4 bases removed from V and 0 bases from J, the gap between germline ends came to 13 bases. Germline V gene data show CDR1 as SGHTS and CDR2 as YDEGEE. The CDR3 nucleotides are TGTGCCAGCAGCCCTGGGACCGCTGCAACTAATGAAAAACTGTTTTTT. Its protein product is CASSPGTAATNEKLFF.

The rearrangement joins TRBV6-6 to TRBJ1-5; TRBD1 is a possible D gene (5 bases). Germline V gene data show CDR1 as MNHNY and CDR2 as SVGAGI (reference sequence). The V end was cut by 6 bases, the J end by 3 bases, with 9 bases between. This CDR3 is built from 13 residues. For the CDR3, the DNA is TGTGCCAGCAGAAACAGGAACAATCAGCCCCAGCATTTT. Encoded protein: CASRNRNNQPQHF.

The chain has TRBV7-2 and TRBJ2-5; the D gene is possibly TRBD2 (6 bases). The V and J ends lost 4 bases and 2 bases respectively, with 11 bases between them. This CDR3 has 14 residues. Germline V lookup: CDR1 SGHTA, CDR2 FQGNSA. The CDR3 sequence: CASSSDYKQETQYF. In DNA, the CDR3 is TGTGCCAGCAGCTCGGACTACAAACAAGAGACCCAGTACTTC. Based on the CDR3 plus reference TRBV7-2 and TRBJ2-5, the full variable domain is GAGVSQSPSNKVTEKGKDVELRCDPISGHTALYWYRQSLGQGLEFLIYFQGNSAPDKSGLPSDRFSAERTGGSVSTLTIQRTQQEDSAVYLCASSSDYKQETQYFGPGTRLLVL.

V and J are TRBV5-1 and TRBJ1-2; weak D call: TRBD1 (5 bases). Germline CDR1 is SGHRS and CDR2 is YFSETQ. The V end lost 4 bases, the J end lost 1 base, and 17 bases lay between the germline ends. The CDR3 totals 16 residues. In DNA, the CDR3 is TGCGCCAGCAGCACCGATCCGGGACGGTTTAACTATGGCTACACCTTC. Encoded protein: CASSTDPGRFNYGYTF.

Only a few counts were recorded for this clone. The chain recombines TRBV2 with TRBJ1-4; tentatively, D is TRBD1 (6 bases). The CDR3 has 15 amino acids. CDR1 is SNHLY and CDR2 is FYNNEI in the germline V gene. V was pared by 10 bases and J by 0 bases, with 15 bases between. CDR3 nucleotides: TGTGCCACTCAGACAGGCACTGCAACTAATGAAAAACTGTTTTTT. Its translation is CATQTGTATNEKLFF. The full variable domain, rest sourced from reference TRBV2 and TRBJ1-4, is EPEVTQTPSHQVTQMGQEVILRCVPISNHLYFYWYRQILGQKVEFLVSFYNNEISEKSEIFDDQFSVERPDGSNFTLKIRSTKLEDSAMYFCATQTGTATNEKLFFGSGTQLSVL.

Here the CDR3 reads CASSLFGYEQYF. In nucleotides, the CDR3 is TGTGCCAGCAGTTTATTCGGCTACGAGCAGTACTTC. The chain has TRBV28 and TRBJ2-7; D is uncertain. CDR1 MDHEN and CDR2 SYDVKM come from the germline V gene. The CDR3 runs 12 residues. V was pared by 1 base and J by 3 bases, with 4 bases between.